This TCR beta chain was identified during a study of blood T cells in healthy people across ages. Study observations and caveats: Age showed a roughly linear inverse relationship with TCR beta diversity per million T cells.

The length of the CDR3 is 16 residues. Trimming removed 0 bases from V and 4 bases from J, with 12 bases in between. Per germline, CDR1 MNHNS and CDR2 SASEGT. It was with a sample-barcoded 5' primer and a J-beta primer mix that a second PCR of roughly 6 to 11 cycles was run. A single record per CDR3 protein comes from TCRdb applying MiXCR to the 5' RACE reads. The sample lists about 320,000 distinct CDR3 sequences; around 29% were seen once. In its sample, this clonotype was seen a few times. Its antigen remains unknown. Sequencing was performed on blood. The V and J genes are TRBV6-1 and TRBJ1-4; no clear D. The TCR sequence derives from a woman in her 70s in good health. CDR3 coding DNA: TGTGCCAGCAGTGAAGCTACAGCTAGCATTAATGAAAAACTGTTTTTT. It yields the protein CASSEATASINEKLFF.